The rows below give T cell receptor beta chains drawn from one sample of a study of blood T cell repertoires in COVID-19. Only in-frame clones appear in the TCRdb table, and some are missing; sequencing was by immunoSEQ multiplex PCR. The sample carries approximately 180,000 clones, more than 75% recorded once. Sequencing was done on a sample of peripheral blood. These receptors originate from a human donor in a cohort sampled during active COVID-19. Each CDR3 is given with its conserved first and last residue. The D gene is left open where the match is weak. Size values are once, few and many counts, or a class for expanded clones, and some rows have none.

clone_size	v_call	d_call	j_call	cdr3_aa	cdr3_nt
.	TRBV6-2/TRBV6-3	TRBD2	TRBJ2-1	CASSQLAGGPYNEQFF	TGTGCCAGCAGTCAACTAGCGGGAGGGCCCTACAATGAGCAGTTCTTC
.	TRBV18	.	TRBJ2-7	CASSPTGSLGYEQYF	TGTGCCAGCTCACCGACCGGGTCCCTCGGCTACGAGCAGTACTTC
.	TRBV28	.	TRBJ1-5	CASSLWSGGLGQPQHF	TGTGCCAGCAGTTTATGGAGTGGAGGTTTAGGTCAGCCCCAGCATTTT
.	TRBV28	TRBD2	TRBJ2-1	CASSRTSGRNEQFF	TGTGCCAGCAGTAGGACTAGCGGGAGAAATGAGCAGTTCTTC
.	TRBV30	.	TRBJ2-1	CAWSRSYNEQFF	TGTGCCTGGTCGCGTTCCTACAATGAGCAGTTCTTC
.	TRBV27	.	TRBJ2-2	CASSLLRTNTGELFF	TGTGCCAGCAGTTTATTAAGGACAAACACCGGGGAGCTGTTTTTT
.	TRBV28	TRBD1	TRBJ1-3	CASSLAGTGGNTIYF	TGTGCCAGCAGTTTAGCCGGGACAGGGGGAAACACCATATATTTT
.	TRBV10-3	TRBD1	TRBJ1-2	CATLGQGADGYTF	TGTGCCACCTTAGGACAGGGGGCAGATGGCTACACCTTC
.	TRBV6-2/TRBV6-3	.	TRBJ2-5	CASSRSYLQETQYF	TGTGCCAGCAGTCGGTCTTATCTACAAGAGACCCAGTACTTC
.	TRBV2	.	TRBJ1-6	CASSFLGGGGISPLHF	TGTGCCAGCAGCTTCTTGGGGGGCGGGGGAATTTCACCCCTCCACTTT
.	TRBV2	.	TRBJ1-4	CASRKQATNEKLFF	TGTGCCAGCAGGAAGCAGGCAACTAATGAAAAACTGTTTTTT
.	TRBV6-5	.	TRBJ1-6	CASSFDRLSYNSPLHF	TGTGCCAGCAGTTTCGACAGGTTGTCCTATAATTCACCCCTCCACTTT
.	TRBV6-5	TRBD2	TRBJ2-7	CASGMRTGGHEQYF	TGTGCCAGCGGTATGCGGACGGGGGGGCACGAGCAGTACTTC
.	TRBV24-1	.	TRBJ2-3	CATSVGQTSTDTQYF	TGTGCCACCAGTGTCGGACAGACTAGCACAGATACGCAGTATTTT
.	TRBV5-6	.	TRBJ2-3	CASSLLGRGGSDTQYF	TGTGCCAGCAGCTTGCTTGGCAGGGGCGGCAGTGATACGCAGTATTTT
.	TRBV29-1	TRBD1	TRBJ1-5	CSVVAATGDQPQHF	TGCAGCGTTGTGGCAGCCACAGGGGATCAGCCCCAGCATTTT
.	TRBV13	TRBD1	TRBJ2-5	CASSMDRGTETQYF	TGTGCCAGCAGCATGGACAGGGGTACGGAGACCCAGTACTTC
.	TRBV4-2	.	TRBJ1-2	CASSPARDSTNSYTF	TGTGCCAGCAGCCCAGCCCGGGACTCTACGAATAGCTACACCTTC
.	TRBV19	TRBD2	TRBJ2-7	CASSIQGDYYEQYF	TGTGCCAGTAGTATCCAAGGGGACTACTACGAGCAGTACTTC
.	TRBV9	.	TRBJ2-2	CASSGQVNTGELFF	TGTGCCAGCAGCGGGCAGGTCAATACCGGGGAGCTGTTTTTT
.	TRBV7-6	TRBD2	TRBJ2-7	CASSLRLVAGGPDEQYF	TGTGCCAGCAGCTTACGCCTGGTTGCGGGGGGCCCCGACGAGCAGTACTTC
.	TRBV19	.	TRBJ2-2	CASSGDRVPYTGELFF	TGTGCCAGTAGTGGAGACCGGGTCCCTTACACCGGGGAGCTGTTTTTT
few	TRBV6-1	TRBD1	TRBJ2-3	CASSEQTGSTDTQYF	TGTGCCAGCAGTGAACAGACAGGGAGCACAGATACGCAGTATTTT
.	TRBV4-3	.	TRBJ1-2	CASSQDRGGIGYGYTF	TGCGCCAGCAGCCAAGATCGAGGAGGGATCGGCTATGGCTACACCTTC
.	TRBV7-8	TRBD1	TRBJ2-3	CASSLRWETGLRRTQYF	TGTGCCAGCAGCTTGAGGTGGGAGACAGGGCTGAGACGGACGCAGTATTTT
medium-sized	TRBV10-2	TRBD1	TRBJ2-7	CASRGDSYEQYF	TGCGCCAGCAGGGGGGACAGTTACGAGCAGTACTTC
once	TRBV19	TRBD1	TRBJ2-7	CASSMSDRAFYEQYF	TGTGCCAGTAGTATGTCGGACAGGGCTTTTTACGAGCAGTACTTC
.	TRBV18	TRBD1	TRBJ2-7	CASSNGGWGQGNEQYF	TGTGCCAGCTCAAACGGCGGTTGGGGACAGGGAAACGAGCAGTACTTC
once	TRBV3-1/TRBV3-2	.	TRBJ2-7	CASSQDGGGEQYF	TGTGCCAGCAGCCAAGACGGCGGAGGGGAGCAGTACTTC
.	TRBV2	.	TRBJ2-2	CASRPTTANTGELFF	TGTGCCAGCAGGCCAACTACCGCGAACACCGGGGAGCTGTTTTTT
.	TRBV27	.	TRBJ1-2	CASSLSVVGAEGYTF	TGTGCCAGCAGTTTATCGGTGGTGGGGGCGGAAGGCTACACCTTC
.	TRBV9	.	TRBJ1-4	CASSDRSNEKLFF	TGTGCCAGCAGTGACAGGTCTAATGAAAAACTGTTTTTT
.	TRBV24-1	.	TRBJ1-4	CATSTHLDSKWEKLFF	TGTGCCACCAGTACACATCTGGACTCTAAATGGGAAAAACTGTTTTTT
.	TRBV4-3	.	TRBJ2-5	CASSQQQGVNGETQYF	TGCGCCAGCAGCCAACAACAGGGAGTTAACGGAGAGACCCAGTACTTC
few	TRBV7-9	TRBD1	TRBJ2-7	CASSSGQGRYYEQYF	TGTGCCAGCAGCTCGGGACAGGGAAGATACTACGAGCAGTACTTC
once	TRBV3-1/TRBV3-2	.	TRBJ1-2	CASSHGALYPGGYTF	TGTGCCAGCAGCCACGGAGCCCTCTACCCCGGAGGCTACACCTTC
.	TRBV10-3	TRBD2	TRBJ2-5	CAISSTSGSETQYF	TGTGCCATCAGCAGTACTAGCGGGAGCGAGACCCAGTACTTC
.	TRBV5-1	.	TRBJ2-5	CASSLQVPQETQYF	TGCGCCAGCAGCTTACAGGTCCCACAAGAGACCCAGTACTTC
.	TRBV27	TRBD1	TRBJ1-6	CASSPTGTVGSPLHF	TGTGCCAGCAGCCCAACTGGGACAGTCGGGTCACCCCTCCACTTT
.	TRBV4-3	.	TRBJ2-1	CASSIRGLYNEQFF	TGCGCCAGCAGCATCAGGGGCCTCTACAATGAGCAGTTCTTC
.	TRBV3-1/TRBV3-2	.	TRBJ2-7	CASSRGSFSYEQYF	TGTGCCAGCAGTCGAGGGTCTTTTTCCTACGAGCAGTACTTC
once	TRBV10-2	TRBD2	TRBJ2-1	CASSESGGSSYNEQFF	TGCGCCAGCAGTGAGAGCGGCGGGAGCTCCTACAATGAGCAGTTCTTC
.	TRBV5-6	TRBD2	TRBJ2-1	CASSLSPAGGYEQFF	TGTGCCAGCAGCTTAAGTCCAGCGGGAGGCTATGAGCAGTTCTTC
few	TRBV7-9	.	TRBJ2-5	CASSLGVEQETQYF	TGTGCCAGCAGCTTAGGTGTGGAGCAAGAGACCCAGTACTTC
.	TRBV6-4	.	TRBJ2-7	CASSGLTVPTISYEQYF	TGTGCCAGCAGTGGTCTTACGGTCCCTACCATCTCCTACGAGCAGTACTTC
.	TRBV7-2	.	TRBJ2-7	CASSLAAGKVYEQYF	TGTGCCAGCAGCTTAGCGGCAGGGAAGGTCTACGAGCAGTACTTC
.	TRBV7-2	TRBD2	TRBJ2-3	CASSLQASGGTDTQYF	TGTGCCAGCAGCTTACAGGCTAGCGGGGGTACAGATACGCAGTATTTT
.	TRBV25-1	TRBD1	TRBJ2-1	CASSEDRDSFF	TGTGCCAGCAGTGAAGACAGGGATTCGTTCTTC
.	TRBV6-2/TRBV6-3	TRBD1	TRBJ2-3	CASSRGQGGTDTQYF	TGTGCCAGCAGCAGGGGACAGGGAGGCACAGATACGCAGTATTTT